This TCR beta chain was obtained from a study of T cell repertoires in cytomegalovirus infection. TCRdb ran MiXCR on the reads and lists one entry per CDR3 protein. The data hold about 770,000 distinct CDR3 sequences, with 25% to 35% observed a single time. Remarks on this clonotype: Its antigen remains unknown.

The length of the CDR3 is 17 residues. Germline CDR1 SGHVS, CDR2 FNYEAQ. J gave up 4 bases and V 4 bases, and 10 bases lay outside the gene matches. The receptor's source is a human donor in good health (CMV status not recorded). Some clones in this sample may be carry-over from other donors' samples. The rearrangement links TRBV7-6 to TRBJ1-5, with 10 bases fitting TRBD1. The sample in question was cultured CD8+ T cells from PBMCs, obtained from culture after CMV antigen stimulation. The CDR3 sequence: CASSSGTGAKGNQPQHF. The CDR3 region has the DNA TGTGCCAGCAGCTCAGGGACAGGGGCTAAGGGGAATCAGCCCCAGCATTTT.